The 23 T cell receptor beta chains in this list originate from one sample, sequenced in a study of blood T cell repertoires in COVID-19 (dated by TCRdb to 2018 to 2020). The library was obtained by the immunoSEQ multiplex PCR assay. The table was pulled from immuneACCESS by TCRdb, which kept in-frame rearrangements only. Such tables lose some clones; where checked, under half of the loss comes from unresolved V genes, and the rest has no known cause. This sample holds 300,000 to 400,000 clones; roughly 90% were observed only once. Roughly 4% of the sample lies in the top ten. Sequencing was carried out using peripheral blood. These receptor sequences come from a woman aged 50 to 60 with active or convalescent COVID-19.

The chain has TRBV27 and TRBJ1-6; TRBD1 might be the D (6 bases). V shed 6 bases and J shed 7 bases, with 10 bases lying between them. Germline CDR1 and CDR2: MNHEY and SMNVEV (reference sequence). The CDR3 contains 13 residues. The CDR3 DNA reads as TGTGCCAGCAGAAGGGGGGGGAATTCACCCCTCCACTTT. This gives the protein CASRRGGNSPLHF.

The chain carries TRBV27 and TRBJ1-4, with D maybe TRBD1 (6 bases). The CDR3 is made up of 15 amino acids. From germline, CDR1 is MNHEY and CDR2 SMNVEV (reference sequence). Trimming took off 8 bases at V and 10 bases at J, with 23 bases between the two ends. CDR3 DNA: TGTGCCAGCGGCGTCACAGGGCAGGTTCGGGGAAAACTGTTTTTT. This codes for CASGVTGQVRGKLFF.

This chain links TRBV7-9 with TRBJ1-1; the D gene is possibly TRBD1 (5 bases). V was clipped by 3 bases and J by 4 bases, with 9 bases between them. The CDR3 is 13 residues long. Germline lookup yields CDR1 SEHNR and CDR2 FQNEAQ (reference sequence). The CDR3 reads CASSFAGRTEAFF. As DNA, the CDR3 is TGTGCCAGCAGCTTCGCAGGGCGCACTGAAGCTTTCTTT.

This clone has a single count. The chain has TRBV7-2 and TRBJ2-5; D is undetermined. V was trimmed by 2 bases and J by 7 bases, leaving 5 bases between them. Germline CDR1 is SGHTA and CDR2 is FQGNSA. This CDR3 is 11 amino acids long. The CDR3 reads CASSLTGTQYF. CDR3 DNA: TGTGCCAGCAGCTTAACTGGGACCCAGTACTTC.

This chain uses TRBV2 with TRBJ2-1; 9 nucleotides line up with TRBD1. In germline, CDR1 is SNHLY, CDR2 FYNNEI. CDR3 length: 14 residues. The V and J ends lost 8 bases and 5 bases, in that order; junction bases with no gene match: 7. CDR3 coding DNA: TGTGCCAGCTCCCGGGACAGGGATAACAATGAGCAGTTCTTC. Protein sequence: CASSRDRDNNEQFF.

The genes are TRBV5-1 and TRBJ2-2; 10 positions agree with TRBD2. Germline V gene sequence: CDR1 SGHRS, CDR2 YFSETQ. Unmatched junction bases numbered 8, after V lost 4 bases and J lost 8 bases. The CDR3 sequence is 15 residues long. The CDR3 loop reads CASSIGTSVSGELFF. DNA of the CDR3: TGCGCCAGCAGCATAGGGACTAGCGTGTCGGGGGAGCTGTTTTTT.

The rearrangement joins TRBV30 to TRBJ1-5; D not certain. The CDR3 loop spans 15 amino acids. CDR1 and CDR2 from the germline V gene are GTSNPN and SVGIG (reference sequence). V was clipped by 2 bases and J by 2 bases, with 13 bases between them. The CDR3 loop reads CAWSMGELGNQPQHF. DNA of the CDR3: TGTGCCTGGAGTATGGGAGAGTTGGGCAATCAGCCCCAGCATTTT. Full variable domain (rest looked up from reference TRBV30 and TRBJ1-5): SQTIHQWPATLVQPVGSPLSLECTVEGTSNPNLYWYRQAAGRGLQLLFYSVGIGQISSEVPQNLSASRPQDRQFILSSKKLLLSDSGFYLCAWSMGELGNQPQHFGDGTRLSIL.

This clone has just one count. The rearrangement links TRBV19 to TRBJ1-5; 7 bases align to TRBD1. The CDR3 is 17 amino acids. J lost 0 bases, V lost 8 bases, and 13 bases had no gene match. In germline, CDR1 is LNHDA, CDR2 SQIVND (reference sequence). In DNA form, the CDR3 reads TGTGCCAGTCGGAAAGAGACAGGGCGATATAGCAATCAGCCCCAGCATTTT. Its protein product is CASRKETGRYSNQPQHF.

This chain links TRBV13 with TRBJ2-7; TRBD2 matches 13 bases. With V trimmed by 4 bases and J by 2 bases, 2 bases remained unmatched. From germline, CDR1 is PRHDT and CDR2 FYEKMQ (reference sequence). The CDR3 has 15 residues. The CDR3, as DNA: TGTGCCAGCAGCTCCGGGACTAGCGGGGCCTACGAGCAGTACTTC. Its protein product is CASSSGTSGAYEQYF.

This rearrangement joins TRBV27 to TRBJ1-2, with 9 bases fitting TRBD1. The germline V gene encodes CDR1 MNHEY and CDR2 SMNVEV (reference sequence). This CDR3 region has 15 residues. Unmatched junction bases numbered 11, after V lost 4 bases and J lost 8 bases. The CDR3 loop reads CASSSELQGAGGYTF. The DNA of the CDR3 is TGTGCCAGCAGTTCAGAGCTACAGGGGGCGGGGGGCTACACCTTC.

The V call is TRBV7-2, the J call TRBJ2-7, with 7 bases lining up with TRBD2. CDR1 and CDR2 (germline): SGHTA, FQGNSA. The CDR3 extends over 13 amino acids. With 5 bases clipped from V and 3 bases from J, the junction kept 4 bases outside the gene matches. CDR3: CASSDGLVYEQYF. DNA for the CDR3: TGTGCCAGCAGCGACGGACTAGTCTACGAGCAGTACTTC.

The CDR3 nucleotides read TGTGCCAGCAGTTCGGGTGGAGCTGGCAATCAGCCCCAGCATTTT. Its translation: CASSSGGAGNQPQHF. The chain couples TRBV6-2 or TRBV6-3 to TRBJ1-5; no firm D call. V shed 4 bases and J shed 2 bases, with 12 bases lying between them. Germline V gene sequence: CDR1 MNHEY, CDR2 SVGEGT. The CDR3 runs to 15 residues.

J is TRBJ2-3 and V is TRBV21-1; the table assigns TRBD2, which was not confirmed against the DNA. TRBV21-1 is a pseudogene locus. CDR3 size: 22 residues. The CDR3 region is CASSKKAEFFWGGRLAGGPRYF. The CDR3 DNA reads as TGTGCCAGCAGCAAAAAAGCTGAGTTCTTCTGGGGGGGGCGACTAGCGGGAGGGCCGCGGTATTTT.

The gene calls are TRBV4-3 and TRBJ2-2; maybe TRBD2 (6 bases). This CDR3 comprises 16 residues. Looked up from germline, CDR1 is LGHNA and CDR2 is YSLEER. The V gene lost 1 base and the J gene lost 3 bases, with 12 bases spanning the gap. The DNA of the CDR3 is TGCGCCAGCAGCCAAGTGGGGGGTGCGGACACCGGGGAGCTGTTTTTT. This translates into CASSQVGGADTGELFF.

The V gene is TRBV7-9, the J gene TRBJ1-1, with TRBD1 matching over 7 bases. Germline CDR1 is SEHNR and CDR2 is FQNEAQ (reference sequence). CDR3 length: 15 residues. V lost 1 base to trimming and J lost 1 base; unmatched junction nucleotides: 3. For the CDR3, the DNA is TGTGCCAGCAGCTTAGGCGGGACAGCGAACACTGAAGCTTTCTTT. It encodes CASSLGGTANTEAFF.

The J gene is TRBJ2-3, the V gene TRBV28, with D maybe TRBD2 (6 bases). V lost 2 bases and J lost 9, with 15 bases in between. The CDR3 has 14 amino acids. Germline CDR1 and CDR2: MDHEN and SYDVKM. The DNA of the CDR3 is TGTGCCAGCAGTTTAGACGGCGGGATTGACACGCAGTATTTT. It codes for CASSLDGGIDTQYF.

The chain combines TRBV3-1 (or the pseudogene TRBV3-2) with TRBJ2-7; D gene ambiguous. The CDR3 is made up of 11 amino acids. CDR1 LGHDT and CDR2 YNNKEL come from the germline V gene (reference sequence). Trimming cost V 3 bases and J 6 bases, with 6 bases left between them. The CDR3 spells CASSHSSEQYF. The CDR3 bases are TGTGCCAGCAGCCATTCGTCCGAGCAGTACTTC.

The rearrangement uses TRBV15 and TRBJ2-7, with D perhaps matching TRBD2 (6 bases). From germline, CDR1 is LNHNV and CDR2 YYDKDF (reference sequence). V was trimmed by 0 bases and J by 1 base, leaving 19 bases between them. The CDR3 runs 18 residues. The CDR3 region has the DNA TGTGCCACCAGCAGAGATCAGGGAGGCAGGCGAGGTTCCTACGAGCAGTACTTC. Translation gives CATSRDQGGRRGSYEQYF.

The rearrangement links TRBV6-5 to TRBJ1-2; TRBD1 might be the D (5 bases). The CDR3 sequence is 14 residues long. V was shortened by 4 bases and J by 7 bases, with 16 bases between the two germline ends. Germline CDR1 MNHEY, CDR2 SVGAGI. CDR3 sequence (DNA): TGTGCCAGCAGTTTGTCCAGGGAGGTTGGTGGCTACACCTTC. This sequence encodes CASSLSREVGGYTF.

This sequence joins TRBV5-1 and TRBJ2-2; D is ambiguous. CDR1 is SGHRS, CDR2 YFSETQ, per germline. Trimming took off 0 bases at V and 0 bases at J, with 12 bases between the two ends. This CDR3 comprises 17 residues. As DNA, the CDR3 is TGCGCCAGCAGCTTGGTATTAGACTCGCCGAACACCGGGGAGCTGTTTTTT. Its protein product is CASSLVLDSPNTGELFF.

V gene TRBV6-5 combines with J gene TRBJ2-5; D is perhaps TRBD1 (7 bases). The CDR3 length is 14 residues. The germline V gene encodes CDR1 MNHEY and CDR2 SVGAGI. Trimming cost V 6 bases and J 8 bases, with 19 bases left between them. The CDR3 loop is CASRPGGSPGTQYF. CDR3 DNA: TGTGCCAGCAGGCCAGGGGGGTCCCCAGGAACCCAGTACTTC.

The chain combines TRBV10-3 with TRBJ1-2; no reliable D call. The germline CDR1 and CDR2 sequences are ENHRY and SYGVKD. This CDR3 region has 14 residues. Trimming stripped 6 bases from V and 4 bases from J, with 15 bases between. The CDR3, as DNA: TGTGCCATCAGCGAGGCCAAAGGAGTCTATGGCTACACCTTC. It translates to CAISEAKGVYGYTF.

J is TRBJ1-1 and V is TRBV3-1 (or the pseudogene TRBV3-2); D is unclear. The germline V gene encodes CDR1 LGHDT and CDR2 YNNKEL (reference sequence). Trimming pared 1 base from V and 7 bases from J, leaving 16 bases between. There are 15 residues in the CDR3. The CDR3 sequence is CASSQAGIRSLEAFF. The CDR3 DNA is TGTGCCAGCAGCCAAGCCGGGATCCGGTCCCTTGAAGCTTTCTTT.